Sequencing of this T cell receptor (beta chain) was carried out in a study of human T cells and chemical hapten exposure. For the study at large: Weekly administration of diphenylcyclopropenone to the scalp of patients continued throughout the roughly 23-week study. Findings and caveats of the study: TCRs exceeding a frequency of 1 in 1000 stayed unchanged under DPC sensitization.

Time point meaning: patch test 2, 6 weeks after DPC sensitization. Treatment given: therapeutic diphenylcyclopropenone sensitization with weekly scalp DPC. Many counts were recorded for this clonotype. The target antigen is unknown. The library labeled individual cDNA molecules by adding unique molecular identifiers to them. One entry per CDR3 protein results from TCRdb running MiXCR on the RACE reads. The repertoire includes 360,000 or so distinct CDR3 sequences, about 6% of them detected once, and approximately 5.4% sits in the top ten. CDR3 length equals 13 residues. Germline loops: CDR1 DFQATT, CDR2 SNEGSKA (reference sequence). With 2 bases removed from V and 0 bases from J, the gap between germline ends came to 7 bases.

This receptor was obtained from a woman aged 18-35 years with alopecia areata. Some clones in this sample may be carry-over from other donors' samples. Sequenced material: whole blood, taken in connection with sensitization to the hapten diphenylcyclopropenone (DPC). The chain uses TRBV20-1 and TRBJ2-5; D remains ambiguous. CDR3 nucleotide sequence: TGCAGTGCTAGAAGACTGAACCAAGAGACCCAGTACTTC. Translating gives CSARRLNQETQYF.